The following is a TCR beta chain sequence with its context. Antigen: not known. In replicate PCRs of sorted subsets, around 0.2 ug DNA, roughly 27,000 T cell genomes, was used. Generated by immunoSEQ multiplex PCR, the TCRdb table keeps only in-frame clones and is missing some. The table includes 2 million or so clones, approximately 95% detected once. V dropped 2 bases and J dropped 3 bases, with 10 bases sitting between them. Germline V gene data show CDR1 as MNHEY and CDR2 as SVGAGI. This CDR3 spans 14 amino acids. Naive CD8 cells, CD45RO-negative and positively selected for CCR7, excluded terminally differentiated effector memory CD45RA+ cells. The record originates from a study of shared clonotypes between healthy human individuals. Regarding the study as a whole: Memory subsets generally showed smaller estimated richness than naive subsets did.

This clonotype originated in a man aged 18 to 30 in good health. The rearrangement joins TRBV6-5 to TRBJ1-1; the D is unclear. Sequencing input: naive CD8+ T cells sorted from blood. This CDR3 is CASSYVVEDTEAFF. The CDR3 region has the DNA TGTGCCAGCAGTTACGTGGTAGAGGACACTGAAGCTTTCTTT.